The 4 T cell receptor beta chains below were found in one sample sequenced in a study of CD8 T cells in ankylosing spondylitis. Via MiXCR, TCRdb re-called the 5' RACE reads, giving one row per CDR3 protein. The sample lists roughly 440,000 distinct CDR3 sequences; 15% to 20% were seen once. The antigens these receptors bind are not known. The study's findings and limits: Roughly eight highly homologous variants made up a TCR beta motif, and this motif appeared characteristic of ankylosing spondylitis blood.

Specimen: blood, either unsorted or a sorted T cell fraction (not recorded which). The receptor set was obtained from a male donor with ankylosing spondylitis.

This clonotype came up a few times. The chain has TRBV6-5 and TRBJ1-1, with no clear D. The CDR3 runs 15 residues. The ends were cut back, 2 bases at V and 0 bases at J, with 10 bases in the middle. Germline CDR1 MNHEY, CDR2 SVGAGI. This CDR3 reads CASSYGVGLNTEAFF. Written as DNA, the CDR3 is TGTGCCAGCAGTTACGGGGTGGGATTGAACACTGAAGCTTTCTTT.

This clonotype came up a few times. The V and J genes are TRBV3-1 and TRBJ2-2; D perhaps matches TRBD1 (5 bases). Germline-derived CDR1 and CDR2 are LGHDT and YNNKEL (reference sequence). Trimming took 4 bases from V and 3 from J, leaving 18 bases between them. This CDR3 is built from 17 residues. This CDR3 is CASSPMGGRVDTGELFF. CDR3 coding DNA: TGTGCCAGCAGCCCGATGGGCGGCAGGGTTGACACCGGGGAGCTGTTTTTT.

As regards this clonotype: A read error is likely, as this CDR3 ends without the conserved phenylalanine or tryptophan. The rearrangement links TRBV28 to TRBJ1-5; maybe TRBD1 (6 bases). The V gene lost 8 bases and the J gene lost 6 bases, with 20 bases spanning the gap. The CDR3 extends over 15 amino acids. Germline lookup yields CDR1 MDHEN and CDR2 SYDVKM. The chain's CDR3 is CASEPQGGGSQPQHS. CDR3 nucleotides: TGTGCCAGCGAGCCCCAGGGAGGGGGTAGTCAGCCCCAGCATTCT.

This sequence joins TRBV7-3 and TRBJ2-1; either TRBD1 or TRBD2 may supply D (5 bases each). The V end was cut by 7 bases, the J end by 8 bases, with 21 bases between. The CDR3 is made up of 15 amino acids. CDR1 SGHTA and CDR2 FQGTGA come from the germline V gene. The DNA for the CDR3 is TGTGCCAGCACCCCCCTGACGGGGCGCTTAGATGAGCAGTTCTTC. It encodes CASTPLTGRLDEQFF.